This record concerns one T cell receptor (beta chain) sequence. The antigen is not known. The CDR3 consists of 14 residues. Per the germline V gene, CDR1 is SEHNR and CDR2 is FQNEAQ (reference sequence). J gave up 9 bases and V 7 bases, and 11 bases lay outside the gene matches. The data were obtained in a study of cytomegalovirus exposure and HLA in healthy donors. Broader study findings: Many donors shared some public TCRs, even though most TCR sequences were rare. Subsequent analysis showed first-cohort TCR clusters tending to co-occur in 95 to 150 validation repertoires. Reported performance of the classifier showed diagnosis of cytomegalovirus status with high specificity and sensitivity. Investigators reported about 160 TCR beta chains as tied to cytomegalovirus.

The table came from immunoSEQ multiplex PCR; TCRdb's copy has only in-frame clones and leaves some out. The top ten clones hold roughly 0.7% of a sample with 98,000 or so clones, approximately 96% of them seen once. This sequence joins TRBV7-9 and TRBJ2-1; 8 bases match TRBD1. The clonotype originates from a woman aged 18-29 years in good health and CMV-seronegative. Sequencing used PBMCs. Written as DNA, the CDR3 is TGTGCCAGCAACCGGGCCGACAGGGGAGGTGAGCAGTTCTTC. Translation gives CASNRADRGGEQFF.